This T cell receptor (beta chain) comes out of a study of T-cell reconstitution after alpha-beta-depleted transplantation in children (dated by TCRdb to the mid-2010s). With regard to the full study: T-cell immune reconstitution after TCRalphabeta/CD19-depleted allogeneic hematopoietic cell transplantation in children was quantitatively tracked in the study by means of TCR repertoire profiling.

Library method: PCR. Sequenced using an Illumina HiSeq 2500. TCR libraries were prepared with molecular barcoding, using unique molecular identifiers to normalize TCRbeta repertoire quantification. The public reads were reanalyzed by TCRdb: fastp trimming at Q25, MiXCR alignment, in-frame beta chains only. Rows with one shared CDR3 protein collapse into an entry with the most common genes and DNA. The sample data list a few hundred thousand distinct CDR3 sequences, and roughly 22% of these were observed just once. The top ten constitute less than 4.5% of the sample. This clonotype was counted ten times or more. Its antigen target is currently unknown. Within one base of it there is no much larger clone, and no base qualities were kept. The germline V gene (reference sequence) gives CDR1 as DFQATT and CDR2 as SNEGSKA. The CDR3 goes from the cysteine to the phenylalanine over 15 residues. Just CDR3 DNA is preserved here, 45 bases in frame from base 1. V lost 0 bases and J lost 5 bases; the stretch between them is 17 bases long.

The sequence is built from TRBV20-1 and TRBJ2-7, with TRBD2 tentatively as D gene (6 bases match). This clonotype originated in a human donor who donated a stem cell graft to a child with acute myeloid leukemia. The sample in question was PBMCs from the stem cell graft donor, obtained from the stem cell graft. The nucleotide sequence reads as follows: TGCAGTGCTAGAGATTTTAGGGAGGCGATCGACGAGCAGTACTTC. Its coded protein is CSARDFREAIDEQYF.